This TCR beta chain was profiled in a study of T cells in Graves' hyperthyroidism and ophthalmopathy. Study results and caveats: Among clonotypes expanded in thyroid above 0.001, most were also found in blood.

Patients with uncontrolled infections, other autoimmune diseases, pregnancy or lactation were excluded. Together with thyroid ultrasound, orbital computed tomography, serum thyroxine and TRAb, clinical symptoms were used for diagnoses. A word on this clonotype: Its target is not known.

Regions amplified from RNA transcripts were the TCR beta CDR3 regions. First-round RT-PCR targeting the TCR CDR3 was performed with the HTBI primer set. TCRdb re-called the multiplex PCR reads through MiXCR, storing one row per CDR3 protein. This table has hundreds of thousands of distinct CDR3 sequences, over 40% appearing once. The length of the CDR3 is 16 residues. With 3 bases removed from V and 4 bases from J, the gap between germline ends came to 16 bases. Germline V gene data show CDR1 as LNHNV and CDR2 as YYDKDF (reference sequence). Sequencing was carried out using peripheral blood or thyroid tissue (not recorded which). This TCR came from an adult man with Graves' disease, either hyperthyroidism or ophthalmopathy (not recorded which). V gene TRBV15 combines with J gene TRBJ1-5; D might be TRBD1 (5 bases). CDR3 region: CATSSQLAGSNQPQHF. The CDR3 DNA follows: TGTGCCACCAGCAGCCAACTGGCAGGGTCAAATCAGCCCCAGCATTTT.